The 3 T cell receptor beta chains in this list originate from one sample, sequenced in a study of cytomegalovirus exposure and HLA in healthy donors. 60 Vbeta and 13 Jbeta primers were used in PCR. TCRdb's copy holds only in-frame clones and misses some; the assay was immunoSEQ multiplex PCR. The sample has some 200,000 clones; just under 80% are singletons. Material: PBMCs. The receptors shown here come from a female donor in good health and CMV-seronegative.

Turning to this clone: In the same sample, other DNA sequences code for this CDR3. J is TRBJ2-3 and V is TRBV5-1; D is uncertain. From germline, CDR1 is SGHRS and CDR2 YFSETQ. CDR3 size: 12 residues. Trimming stripped 0 bases from V and 5 bases from J, with 4 bases between. CDR3 nucleotide sequence: TGCGCCAGCAGCTTGGTCGGAGATACGCAGTATTTT. Its translation: CASSLVGDTQYF.

Here the CDR3 DNA reads TGTGCCAGCAGTACAGGACAGGGGGTAACATACGAGCAGTACTTC. This sequence encodes CASSTGQGVTYEQYF. The rearrangement uses TRBV2 and TRBJ2-7, with TRBD1 identical over 10 bases. With V trimmed by 5 bases and J by 4 bases, 8 bases remained unmatched. CDR1 is SNHLY, CDR2 FYNNEI, per germline. This CDR3 spans 15 amino acids. Together with reference TRBV2 and TRBJ2-7, the CDR3 gives the full variable domain: EPEVTQTPSHQVTQMGQEVILRCVPISNHLYFYWYRQILGQKVEFLVSFYNNEISEKSEIFDDQFSVERPDGSNFTLKIRSTKLEDSAMYFCASSTGQGVTYEQYFGPGTRLTVT.

The V gene is TRBV5-1, the J gene TRBJ2-7, with TRBD1 as a possible D gene (6 bases). The CDR3 is made up of 14 amino acids. With 2 bases removed from V and 1 base from J, the gap between germline ends came to 10 bases. Per germline, CDR1 SGHRS and CDR2 YFSETQ. In DNA form, the CDR3 reads TGCGCCAGCAGCTTAACAGGGCTATCCTACGAGCAGTACTTC. Encoded protein: CASSLTGLSYEQYF.